This T cell receptor (beta chain) was found in a study of T cells in Graves' hyperthyroidism and ophthalmopathy. Study details: Before treatment of any kind, peripheral blood was taken at initial diagnosis.

The source material, RNA transcripts, was used to amplify TCR beta CDR3 regions. Carried out on the TCR CDR3, a first-round RT-PCR used the HTBI primer set. One entry per CDR3 protein results from TCRdb running MiXCR on the multiplex PCR reads. The sample shows 700,000 to 850,000 distinct CDR3 sequences, around a third of them seen only once. The CDR3 totals 13 residues. The germline V gene has CDR1 SNHLY and CDR2 FYNNEI. The V and J ends lost 5 bases and 6 bases respectively, with 12 bases between them. The study defined stable Graves' hyperthyroidism as no ophthalmopathy progression within 18 months. The diagnoses drew upon clinical symptoms, serum thyroxine and TRAb, thyroid ultrasound and orbital computed tomography. PBMCs were collected from a roughly 9.7 ml volume of fresh peripheral blood.

The chain employs TRBV2 and TRBJ2-3; D could derive from TRBD1 or TRBD2 (5 bases each). Sequenced: blood. The sequence came from a woman aged 35 to 49 with Graves' hyperthyroidism. CDR3 amino acids: CASSLMGEDTQYF. CDR3 nucleotide sequence: TGTGCCAGCAGTCTAATGGGGGAGGATACGCAGTATTTT.